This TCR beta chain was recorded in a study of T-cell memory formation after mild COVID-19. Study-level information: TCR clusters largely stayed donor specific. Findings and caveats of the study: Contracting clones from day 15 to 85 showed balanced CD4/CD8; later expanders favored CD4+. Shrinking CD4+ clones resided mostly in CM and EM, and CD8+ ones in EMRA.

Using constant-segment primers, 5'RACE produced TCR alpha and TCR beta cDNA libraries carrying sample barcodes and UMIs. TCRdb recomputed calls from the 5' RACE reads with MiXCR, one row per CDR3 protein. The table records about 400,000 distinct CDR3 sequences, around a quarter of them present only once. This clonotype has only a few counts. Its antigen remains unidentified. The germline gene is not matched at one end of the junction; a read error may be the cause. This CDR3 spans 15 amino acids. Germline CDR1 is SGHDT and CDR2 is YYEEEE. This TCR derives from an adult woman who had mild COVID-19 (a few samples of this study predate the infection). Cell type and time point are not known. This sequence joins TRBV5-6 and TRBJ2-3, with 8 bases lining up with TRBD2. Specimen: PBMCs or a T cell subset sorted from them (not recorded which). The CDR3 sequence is CASSSLRTSKDTQYF. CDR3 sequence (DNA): TGTGCCAGCAGCTCCCTTCGGACTAGCAAAGATACGCAGTATTTT.